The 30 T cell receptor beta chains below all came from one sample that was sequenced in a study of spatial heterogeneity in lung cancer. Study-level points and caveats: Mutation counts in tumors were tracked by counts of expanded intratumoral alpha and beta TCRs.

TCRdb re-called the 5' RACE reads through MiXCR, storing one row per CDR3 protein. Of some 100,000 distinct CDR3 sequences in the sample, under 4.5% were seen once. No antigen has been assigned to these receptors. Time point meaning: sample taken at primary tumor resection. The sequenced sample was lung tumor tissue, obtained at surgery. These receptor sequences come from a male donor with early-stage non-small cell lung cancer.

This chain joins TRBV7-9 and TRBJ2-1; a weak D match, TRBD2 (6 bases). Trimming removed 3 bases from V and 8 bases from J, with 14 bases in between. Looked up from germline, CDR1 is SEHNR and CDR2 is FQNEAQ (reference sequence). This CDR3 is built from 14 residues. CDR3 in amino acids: CASSLYGSGDEQFF. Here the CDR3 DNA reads TGTGCCAGCAGCTTGTACGGGAGTGGGGATGAGCAGTTCTTC.

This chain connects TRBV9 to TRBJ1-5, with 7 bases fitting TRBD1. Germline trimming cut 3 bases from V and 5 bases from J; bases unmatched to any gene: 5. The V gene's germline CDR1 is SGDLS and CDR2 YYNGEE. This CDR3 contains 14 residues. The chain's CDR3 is CASSAGQSYQPQHF. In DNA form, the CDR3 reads TGTGCCAGCAGCGCGGGACAGTCTTATCAGCCCCAGCATTTT.

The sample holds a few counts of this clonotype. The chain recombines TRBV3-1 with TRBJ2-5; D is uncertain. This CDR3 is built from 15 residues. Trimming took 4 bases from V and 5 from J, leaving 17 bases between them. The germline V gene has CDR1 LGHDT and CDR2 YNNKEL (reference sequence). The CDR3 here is CASSRVSSAAETQYF. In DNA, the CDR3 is TGTGCCAGCAGCCGGGTCTCCTCCGCGGCCGAGACCCAGTACTTC.

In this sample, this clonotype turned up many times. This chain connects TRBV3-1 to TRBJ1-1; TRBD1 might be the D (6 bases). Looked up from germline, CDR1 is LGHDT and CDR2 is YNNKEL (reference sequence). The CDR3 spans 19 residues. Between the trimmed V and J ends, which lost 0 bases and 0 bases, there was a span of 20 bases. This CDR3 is CASSQEGIRGLLMNTEAFF. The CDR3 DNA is TGTGCCAGCAGCCAAGAAGGCATCAGGGGTCTTCTTATGAACACTGAAGCTTTCTTT.

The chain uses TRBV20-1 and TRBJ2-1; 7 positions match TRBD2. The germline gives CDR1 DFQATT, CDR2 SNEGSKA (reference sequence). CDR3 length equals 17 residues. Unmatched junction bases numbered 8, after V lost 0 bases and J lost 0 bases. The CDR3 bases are TGCAGTGCTAGAGATCTATTGCGCGGGAGCTCCTACAATGAGCAGTTCTTC. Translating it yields CSARDLLRGSSYNEQFF.

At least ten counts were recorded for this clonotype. This chain's CDR3 is CASSSRWGSYNEQFF. The CDR3 DNA sequence: TGCGCCAGCAGCTCCCGATGGGGCTCCTACAATGAGCAGTTCTTC. The V gene is TRBV5-1, the J gene TRBJ2-1; the D is unclear. Looked up from germline, CDR1 is SGHRS and CDR2 is YFSETQ. The V gene lost 3 bases and the J gene lost 0 bases, with 10 bases spanning the gap. This CDR3 contains 15 residues. Full variable domain (outside the CDR3, taken from reference TRBV5-1 and TRBJ2-1): KAGVTQTPRYLIKTRGQQVTLSCSPISGHRSVSWYQQTPGQGLQFLFEYFSETQRNKGNFPGRFSGRQFSNSRSEMNVSTLELGDSALYLCASSSRWGSYNEQFFGPGTRLTVL.

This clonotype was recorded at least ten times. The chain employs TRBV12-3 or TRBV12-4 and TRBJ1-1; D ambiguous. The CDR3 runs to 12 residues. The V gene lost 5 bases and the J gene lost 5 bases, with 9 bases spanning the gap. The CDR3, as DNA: TGTGCCAGCAGTAATCGAAGGACTGAAGCTTTCTTT. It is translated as CASSNRRTEAFF.

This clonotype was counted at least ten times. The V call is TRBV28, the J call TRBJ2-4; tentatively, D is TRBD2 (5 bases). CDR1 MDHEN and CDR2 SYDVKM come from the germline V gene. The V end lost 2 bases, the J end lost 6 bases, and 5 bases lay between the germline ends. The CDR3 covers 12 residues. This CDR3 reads CASSLAGNIQYF. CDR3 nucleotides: TGTGCCAGCAGTTTAGCGGGAAACATTCAGTACTTC.

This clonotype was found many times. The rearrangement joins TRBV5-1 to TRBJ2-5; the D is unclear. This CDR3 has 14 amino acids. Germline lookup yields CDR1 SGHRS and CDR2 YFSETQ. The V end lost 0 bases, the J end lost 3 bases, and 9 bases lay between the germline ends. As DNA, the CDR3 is TGCGCCAGCAGCTTGGCCCTATCGGAAGAGACCCAGTACTTC. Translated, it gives CASSLALSEETQYF.

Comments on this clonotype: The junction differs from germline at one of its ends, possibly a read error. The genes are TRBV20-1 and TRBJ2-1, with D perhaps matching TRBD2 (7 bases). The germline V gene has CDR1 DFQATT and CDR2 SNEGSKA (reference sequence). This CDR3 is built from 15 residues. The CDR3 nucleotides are TGCAGTGCAAGAGGGGGTGGGAGGGCATACAATGAGCAGTTCTTC. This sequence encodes CSARGGGRAYNEQFF.

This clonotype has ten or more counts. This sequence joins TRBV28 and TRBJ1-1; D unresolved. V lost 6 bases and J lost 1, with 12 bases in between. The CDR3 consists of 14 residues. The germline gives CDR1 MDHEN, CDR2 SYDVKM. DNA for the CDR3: TGTGCCAGCAGCGCGAGTCTGGGGAACACTGAAGCTTTCTTT. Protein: CASSASLGNTEAFF. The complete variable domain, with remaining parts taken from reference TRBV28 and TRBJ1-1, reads DVKVTQSSRYLVKRTGEKVFLECVQDMDHENMFWYRQDPGLGLRLIYFSYDVKMKEKGDIPEGYSVSREKKERFSLILESASTNQTSMYLCASSASLGNTEAFFGQGTRLTVV.

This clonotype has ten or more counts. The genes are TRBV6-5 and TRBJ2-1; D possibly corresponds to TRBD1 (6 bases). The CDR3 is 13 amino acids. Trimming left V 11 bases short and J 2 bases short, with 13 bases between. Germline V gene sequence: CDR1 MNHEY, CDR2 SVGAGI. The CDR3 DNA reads TGTGCCTCATCCAGGGGAACCTACAATGAGCAGTTCTTC. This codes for CASSRGTYNEQFF.

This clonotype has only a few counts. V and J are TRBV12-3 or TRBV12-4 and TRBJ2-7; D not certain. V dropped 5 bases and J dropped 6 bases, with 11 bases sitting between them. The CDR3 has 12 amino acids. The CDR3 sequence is CASSPETPEQYF. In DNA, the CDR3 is TGTGCCAGCAGTCCTGAGACCCCCGAGCAGTACTTC.

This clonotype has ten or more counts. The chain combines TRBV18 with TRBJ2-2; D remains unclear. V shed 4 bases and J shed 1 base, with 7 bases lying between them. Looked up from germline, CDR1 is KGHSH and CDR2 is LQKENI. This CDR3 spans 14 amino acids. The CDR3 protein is CASSRGWNTGELFF. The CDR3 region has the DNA TGTGCCAGCTCACGTGGGTGGAACACCGGGGAGCTGTTTTTT. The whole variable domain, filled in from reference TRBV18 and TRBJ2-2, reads NAGVMQNPRHLVRRRGQEARLRCSPMKGHSHVYWYRQLPEEGLKFMVYLQKENIIDESGMPKERFSAEFPKEGPSILRIQQVVRGDSAAYFCASSRGWNTGELFFGEGSRLTVL.

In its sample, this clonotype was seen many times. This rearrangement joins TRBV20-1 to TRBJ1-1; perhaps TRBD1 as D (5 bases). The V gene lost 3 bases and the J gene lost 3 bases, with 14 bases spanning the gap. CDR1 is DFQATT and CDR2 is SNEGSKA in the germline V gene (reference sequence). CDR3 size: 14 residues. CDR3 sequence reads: CSASGGLGHTEAFF. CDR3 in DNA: TGCAGTGCTAGCGGGGGTCTTGGTCACACTGAAGCTTTCTTT.

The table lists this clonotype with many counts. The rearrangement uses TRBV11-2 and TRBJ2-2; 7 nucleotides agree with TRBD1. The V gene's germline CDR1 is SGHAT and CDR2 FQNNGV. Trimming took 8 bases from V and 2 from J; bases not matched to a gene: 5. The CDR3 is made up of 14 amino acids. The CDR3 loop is CASGRGSNTGELFF. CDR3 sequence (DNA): TGTGCCAGCGGCAGGGGGTCCAACACCGGGGAGCTGTTTTTT.

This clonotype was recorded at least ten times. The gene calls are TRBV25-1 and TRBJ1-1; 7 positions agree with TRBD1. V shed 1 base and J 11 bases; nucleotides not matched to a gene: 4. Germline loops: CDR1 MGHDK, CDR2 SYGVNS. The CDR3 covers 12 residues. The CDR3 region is CASSEFWTGAFF. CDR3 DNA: TGTGCCAGCAGTGAATTTTGGACAGGTGCTTTCTTT. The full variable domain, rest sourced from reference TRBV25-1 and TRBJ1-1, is EADIYQTPRYLVIGTGKKITLECSQTMGHDKMYWYQQDPGMELHLIHYSYGVNSTEKGDLSSESTVSRIRTEHFPLTLESARPSHTSQYLCASSEFWTGAFFGQGTRLTVV.

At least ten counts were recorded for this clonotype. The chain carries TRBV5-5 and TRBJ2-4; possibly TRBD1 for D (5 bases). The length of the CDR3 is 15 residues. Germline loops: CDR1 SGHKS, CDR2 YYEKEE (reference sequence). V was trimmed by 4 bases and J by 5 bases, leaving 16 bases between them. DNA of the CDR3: TGTGCCAGCAGCCTTTCGGGCAGGGATGAAAACATTCAGTACTTC. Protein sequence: CASSLSGRDENIQYF.

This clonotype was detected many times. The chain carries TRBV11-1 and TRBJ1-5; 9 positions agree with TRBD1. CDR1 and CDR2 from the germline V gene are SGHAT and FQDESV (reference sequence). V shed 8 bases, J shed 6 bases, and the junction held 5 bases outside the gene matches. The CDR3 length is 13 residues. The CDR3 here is CASAQGAGQPQHF. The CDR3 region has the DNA TGTGCCAGCGCACAGGGGGCGGGTCAGCCCCAGCATTTT. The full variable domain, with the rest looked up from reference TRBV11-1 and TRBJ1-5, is EAEVAQSPRYKITEKSQAVAFWCDPISGHATLYWYRQILGQGPELLVQFQDESVVDDSQLPKDRFSAERLKGVDSTLKIQPAELGDSAMYLCASAQGAGQPQHFGDGTRLSIL.

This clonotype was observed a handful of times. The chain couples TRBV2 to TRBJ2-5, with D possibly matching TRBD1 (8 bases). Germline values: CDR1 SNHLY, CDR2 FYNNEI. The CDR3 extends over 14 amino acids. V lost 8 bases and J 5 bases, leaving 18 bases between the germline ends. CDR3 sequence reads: CASGLDRGGETQYF. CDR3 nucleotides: TGTGCCAGCGGACTCGACAGGGGAGGGGAGACCCAGTACTTC. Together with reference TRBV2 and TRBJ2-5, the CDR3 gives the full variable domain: EPEVTQTPSHQVTQMGQEVILRCVPISNHLYFYWYRQILGQKVEFLVSFYNNEISEKSEIFDDQFSVERPDGSNFTLKIRSTKLEDSAMYFCASGLDRGGETQYFGPGTRLLVL.

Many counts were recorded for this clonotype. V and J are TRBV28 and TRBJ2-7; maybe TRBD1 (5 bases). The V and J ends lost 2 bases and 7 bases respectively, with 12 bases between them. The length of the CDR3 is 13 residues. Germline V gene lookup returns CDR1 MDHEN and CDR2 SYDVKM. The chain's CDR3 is CASSLRQPSEQYF. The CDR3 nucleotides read TGTGCCAGCAGTTTACGACAGCCTAGTGAGCAGTACTTC.

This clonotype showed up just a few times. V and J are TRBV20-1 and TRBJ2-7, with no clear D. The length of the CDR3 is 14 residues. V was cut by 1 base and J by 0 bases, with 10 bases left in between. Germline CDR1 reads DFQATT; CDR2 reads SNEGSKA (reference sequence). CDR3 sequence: CSARADTPSYEQYF. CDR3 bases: TGCAGTGCTAGAGCTGACACACCCTCCTACGAGCAGTACTTC.

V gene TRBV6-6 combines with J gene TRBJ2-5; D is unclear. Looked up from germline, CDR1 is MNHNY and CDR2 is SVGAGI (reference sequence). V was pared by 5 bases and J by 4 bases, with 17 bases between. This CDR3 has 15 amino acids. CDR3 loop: CASSDPEGSGETQYF. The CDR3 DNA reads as TGTGCCAGCAGTGACCCGGAAGGGTCCGGAGAGACCCAGTACTTC.

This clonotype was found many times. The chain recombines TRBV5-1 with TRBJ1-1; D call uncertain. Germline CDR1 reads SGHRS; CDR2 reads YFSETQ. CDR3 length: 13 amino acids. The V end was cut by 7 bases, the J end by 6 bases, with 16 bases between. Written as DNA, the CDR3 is TGCGCCAGCCACGATCAGGCGGGCGCTGAAGCTTTCTTT. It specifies CASHDQAGAEAFF.

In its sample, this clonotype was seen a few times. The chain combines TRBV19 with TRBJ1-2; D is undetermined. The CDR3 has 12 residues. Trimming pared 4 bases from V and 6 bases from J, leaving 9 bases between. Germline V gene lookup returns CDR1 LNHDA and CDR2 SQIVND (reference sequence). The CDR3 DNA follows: TGTGCCAGTAGTAAGACGATAAATGGCTACACCTTC. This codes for CASSKTINGYTF.

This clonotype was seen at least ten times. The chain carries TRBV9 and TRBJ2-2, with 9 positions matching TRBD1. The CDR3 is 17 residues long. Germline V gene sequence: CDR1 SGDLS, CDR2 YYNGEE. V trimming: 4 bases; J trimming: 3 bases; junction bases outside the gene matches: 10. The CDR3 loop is CASSLNRGRADTGELFF. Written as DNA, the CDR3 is TGTGCCAGCAGCTTAAACAGGGGGCGCGCGGACACCGGGGAGCTGTTTTTT.

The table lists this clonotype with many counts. The CDR3 DNA reads as TGTGCCAGCAGTTTATCCCTTTTAGGGAGGTCCACAGATACGCAGTATTTT. Encoded protein: CASSLSLLGRSTDTQYF. The chain links TRBV27 to TRBJ2-3, with D perhaps TRBD2 (6 bases). The germline V and J ends were trimmed by 0 bases and 2 bases, with 15 bases remaining between them. CDR1 and CDR2 (germline): MNHEY, SMNVEV (reference sequence). The CDR3 runs 17 residues.

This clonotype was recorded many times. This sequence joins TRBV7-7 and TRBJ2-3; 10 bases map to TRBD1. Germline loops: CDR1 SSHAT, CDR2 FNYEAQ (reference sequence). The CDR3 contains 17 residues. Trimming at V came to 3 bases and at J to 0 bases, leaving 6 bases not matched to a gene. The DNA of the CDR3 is TGTGCCAGCAGCTTGGGACAGGGGTCGCTTAGCACAGATACGCAGTATTTT. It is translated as CASSLGQGSLSTDTQYF.

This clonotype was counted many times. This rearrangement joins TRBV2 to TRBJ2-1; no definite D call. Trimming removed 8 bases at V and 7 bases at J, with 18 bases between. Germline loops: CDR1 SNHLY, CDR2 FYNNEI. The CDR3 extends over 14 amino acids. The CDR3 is CASGSGPASNEQFF. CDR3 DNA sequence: TGTGCCAGCGGCTCTGGGCCAGCCTCAAATGAGCAGTTCTTC.

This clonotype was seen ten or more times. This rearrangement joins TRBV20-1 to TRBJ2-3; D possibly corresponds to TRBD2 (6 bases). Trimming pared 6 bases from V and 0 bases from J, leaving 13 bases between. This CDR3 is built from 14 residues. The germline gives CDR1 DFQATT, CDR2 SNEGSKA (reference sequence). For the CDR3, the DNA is TGCAGTGCCAGAACCGGGGGTAGCACAGATACGCAGTATTTT. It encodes CSARTGGSTDTQYF.